This entry lists 2 T cell receptor beta chains sequenced from one sample in a study of CD8+CD57+ T cells in acquired aplastic anemia. Genomic DNA, serving as template, underwent TCR beta VDJ and CDR3 profiling. TCRdb analysed the reads with MiXCR anew, one entry per CDR3 protein. The table records roughly 260,000 distinct CDR3 sequences, approximately 45% of them present only once. An expansion of CD8+CD57+ cells by flow cytometry had been shown in patients chosen for sequencing. Sequenced sample: sorted CD4+, CD8+, or CD8+CD57+ T cells (not recorded which) from PBMCs. The receptors come from a human donor with aplastic anemia.

The chain joins TRBV7-9 to TRBJ2-3; 15 positions match TRBD2. Losses at the gene ends were 5 bases for V and 5 bases for J; bases not matched to a gene: 2. This CDR3 spans 15 amino acids. Germline V CDR1 and CDR2: SEHNR, FQNEAQ (reference sequence). In DNA, the CDR3 is TGTGCCAGCAGCAGGACTAGCGGGAGGGTAGATACGCAGTATTTT. It specifies CASSRTSGRVDTQYF.

The chain links TRBV15 to TRBJ1-4; a weak D match, TRBD1 (5 bases). CDR1 and CDR2 from the germline V gene are LNHNV and YYDKDF (reference sequence). Trimming pared 5 bases from V and 8 bases from J, leaving 9 bases between. The CDR3 contains 12 residues. The CDR3 here is CATSAGSEKLFF. The CDR3 nucleotides are TGTGCCACCAGCGCAGGGTCGGAAAAACTGTTTTTT.